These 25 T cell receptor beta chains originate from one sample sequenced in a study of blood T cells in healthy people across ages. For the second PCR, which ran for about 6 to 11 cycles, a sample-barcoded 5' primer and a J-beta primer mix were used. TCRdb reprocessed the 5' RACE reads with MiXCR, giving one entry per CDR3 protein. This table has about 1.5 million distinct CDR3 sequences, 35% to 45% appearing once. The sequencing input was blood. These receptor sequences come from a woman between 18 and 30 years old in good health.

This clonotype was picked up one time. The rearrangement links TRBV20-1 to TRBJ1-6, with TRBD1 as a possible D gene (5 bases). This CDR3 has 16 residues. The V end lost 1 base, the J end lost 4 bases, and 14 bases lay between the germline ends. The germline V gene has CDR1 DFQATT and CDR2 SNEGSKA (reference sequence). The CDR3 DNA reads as TGCAGTGCTAGAGTACAGGCCCCTACGTATAATTCACCCCTCCACTTT. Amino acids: CSARVQAPTYNSPLHF.

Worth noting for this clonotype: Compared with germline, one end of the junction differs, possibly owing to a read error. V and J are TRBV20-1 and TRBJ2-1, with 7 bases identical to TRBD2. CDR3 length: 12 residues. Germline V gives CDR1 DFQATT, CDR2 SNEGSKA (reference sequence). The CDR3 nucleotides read TGCAGTACTAGGCGGGAGATGTATGAGCAGTTCTTC. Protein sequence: CSTRREMYEQFF.

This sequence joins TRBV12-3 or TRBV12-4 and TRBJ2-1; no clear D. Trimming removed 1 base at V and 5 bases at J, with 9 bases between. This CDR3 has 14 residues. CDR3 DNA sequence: TGTGCCAGCAGTTTAGTTGCAGATGACAATGAGCAGTTCTTC. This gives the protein CASSLVADDNEQFF.

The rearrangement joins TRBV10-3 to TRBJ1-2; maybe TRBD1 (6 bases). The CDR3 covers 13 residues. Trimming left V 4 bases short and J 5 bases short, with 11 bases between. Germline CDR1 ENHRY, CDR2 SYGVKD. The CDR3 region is CAISVQGQYGYTF. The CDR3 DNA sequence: TGTGCCATCAGTGTCCAGGGGCAGTATGGCTACACCTTC.

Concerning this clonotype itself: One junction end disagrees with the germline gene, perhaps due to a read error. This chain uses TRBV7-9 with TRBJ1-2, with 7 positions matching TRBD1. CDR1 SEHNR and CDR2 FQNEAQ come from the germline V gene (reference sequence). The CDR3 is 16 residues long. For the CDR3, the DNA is TGTGCCAGCAGCTTAACGACAGGGATCGTCGGCTATGACTACACCTTC. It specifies CASSLTTGIVGYDYTF.

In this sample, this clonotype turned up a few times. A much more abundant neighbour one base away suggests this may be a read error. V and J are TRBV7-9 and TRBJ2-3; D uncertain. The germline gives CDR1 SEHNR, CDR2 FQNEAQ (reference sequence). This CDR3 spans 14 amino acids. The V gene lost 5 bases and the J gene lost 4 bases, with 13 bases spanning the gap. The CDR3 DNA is TGTGCCAGCAGCGCACAATCGAGCCCAGATACGCAGTATTTT. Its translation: CASSAQSSPDTQYF.

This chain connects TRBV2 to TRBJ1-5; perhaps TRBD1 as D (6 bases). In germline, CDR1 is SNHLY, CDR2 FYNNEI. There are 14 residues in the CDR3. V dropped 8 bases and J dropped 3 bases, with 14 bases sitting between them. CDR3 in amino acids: CASYSGEDNQPQHF. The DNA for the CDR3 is TGTGCCAGCTACTCAGGGGAGGACAATCAGCCCCAGCATTTT.

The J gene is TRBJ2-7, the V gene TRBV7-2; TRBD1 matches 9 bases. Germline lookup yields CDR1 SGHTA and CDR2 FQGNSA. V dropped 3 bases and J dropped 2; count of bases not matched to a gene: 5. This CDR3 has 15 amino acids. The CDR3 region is CASSFRTGATYEQYF. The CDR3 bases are TGTGCCAGCAGCTTCCGGACAGGGGCTACCTACGAGCAGTACTTC.

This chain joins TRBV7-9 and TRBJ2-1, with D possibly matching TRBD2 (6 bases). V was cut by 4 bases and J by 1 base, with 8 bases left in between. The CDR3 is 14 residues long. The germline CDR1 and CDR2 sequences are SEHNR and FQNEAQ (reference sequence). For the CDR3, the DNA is TGTGCCAGCAGCTCGGGAGAGTCCTACAATGAGCAGTTCTTC. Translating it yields CASSSGESYNEQFF.

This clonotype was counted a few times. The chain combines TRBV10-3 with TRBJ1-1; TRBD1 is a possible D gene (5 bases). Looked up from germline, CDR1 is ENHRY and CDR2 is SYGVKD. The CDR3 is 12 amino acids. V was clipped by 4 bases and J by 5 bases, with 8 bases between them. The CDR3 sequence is CAISGGVTEAFF. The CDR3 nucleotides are TGTGCCATCAGTGGAGGGGTGACTGAAGCTTTCTTT.

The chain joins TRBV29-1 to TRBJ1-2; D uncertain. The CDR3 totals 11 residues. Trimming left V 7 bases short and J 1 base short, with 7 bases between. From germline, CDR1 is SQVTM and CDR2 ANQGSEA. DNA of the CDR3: TGCAGCGACCGGATTAACTATGGCTACACCTTC. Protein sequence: CSDRINYGYTF. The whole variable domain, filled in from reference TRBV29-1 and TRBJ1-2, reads SAVISQKPSRDICQRGTSLTIQCQVDSQVTMMFWYRQQPGQSLTLIATANQGSEATYESGFVIDKFPISRPNLTFSTLTVSNMSPEDSSIYLCSDRINYGYTFGSGTRLTVV.

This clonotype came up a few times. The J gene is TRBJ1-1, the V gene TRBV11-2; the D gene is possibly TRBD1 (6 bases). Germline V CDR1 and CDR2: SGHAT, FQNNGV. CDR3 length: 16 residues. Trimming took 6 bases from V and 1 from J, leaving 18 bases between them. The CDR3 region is CASSFRGGIPNTEAFF. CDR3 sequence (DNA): TGTGCCAGCAGTTTCAGGGGCGGAATACCGAACACTGAAGCTTTCTTT. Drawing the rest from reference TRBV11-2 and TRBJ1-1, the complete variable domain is EAGVAQSPRYKIIEKRQSVAFWCNPISGHATLYWYQQILGQGPKLLIQFQNNGVVDDSQLPKDRFSAERLKGVDSTLKIQPAKLEDSAVYLCASSFRGGIPNTEAFFGQGTRLTVV.

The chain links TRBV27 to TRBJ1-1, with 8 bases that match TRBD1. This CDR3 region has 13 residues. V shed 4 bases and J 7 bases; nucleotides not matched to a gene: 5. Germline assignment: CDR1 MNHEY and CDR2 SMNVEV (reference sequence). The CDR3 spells CASSWGQAGEAFF. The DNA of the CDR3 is TGTGCCAGCAGTTGGGGACAGGCCGGTGAAGCTTTCTTT.

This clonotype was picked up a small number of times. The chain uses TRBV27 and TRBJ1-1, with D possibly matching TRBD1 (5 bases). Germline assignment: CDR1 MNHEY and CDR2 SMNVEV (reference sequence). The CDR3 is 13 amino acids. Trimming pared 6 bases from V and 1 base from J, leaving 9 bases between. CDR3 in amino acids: CASRRTTNTEAFF. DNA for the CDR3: TGTGCCAGCAGAAGGACAACGAACACTGAAGCTTTCTTT.

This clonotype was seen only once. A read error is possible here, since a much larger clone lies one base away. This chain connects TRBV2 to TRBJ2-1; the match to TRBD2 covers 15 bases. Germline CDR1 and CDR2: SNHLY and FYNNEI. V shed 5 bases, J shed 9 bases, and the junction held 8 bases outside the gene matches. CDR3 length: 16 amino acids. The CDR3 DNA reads TGTGCCAGCAGTCTCGTCCGGGGACTAGCGGGAGGTGAGCAGTTCTTC. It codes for CASSLVRGLAGGEQFF.

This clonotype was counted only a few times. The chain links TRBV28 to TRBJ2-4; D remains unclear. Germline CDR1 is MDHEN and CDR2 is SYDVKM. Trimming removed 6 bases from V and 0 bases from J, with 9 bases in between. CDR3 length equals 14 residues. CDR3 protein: CASSRSLAKNIQYF. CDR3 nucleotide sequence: TGTGCCAGCAGCAGGAGCTTAGCCAAAAACATTCAGTACTTC. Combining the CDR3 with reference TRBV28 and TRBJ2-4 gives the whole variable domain DVKVTQSSRYLVKRTGEKVFLECVQDMDHENMFWYRQDPGLGLRLIYFSYDVKMKEKGDIPEGYSVSREKKERFSLILESASTNQTSMYLCASSRSLAKNIQYFGAGTRLSVL.

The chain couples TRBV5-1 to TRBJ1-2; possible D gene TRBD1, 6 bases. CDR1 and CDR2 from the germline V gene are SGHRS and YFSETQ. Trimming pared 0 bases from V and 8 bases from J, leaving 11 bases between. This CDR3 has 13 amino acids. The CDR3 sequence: CASSLEQGGGYTF. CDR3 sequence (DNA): TGCGCCAGCAGCTTGGAACAGGGAGGCGGCTACACCTTC.

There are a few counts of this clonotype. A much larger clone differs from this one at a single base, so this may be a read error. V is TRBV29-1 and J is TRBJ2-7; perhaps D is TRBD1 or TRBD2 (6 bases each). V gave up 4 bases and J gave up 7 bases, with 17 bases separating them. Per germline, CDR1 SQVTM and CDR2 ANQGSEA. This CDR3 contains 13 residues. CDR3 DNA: TGCAGCGTTGGCTTGGGGGGCCGGGATGAGCAGTACTTC. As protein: CSVGLGGRDEQYF.

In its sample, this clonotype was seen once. The CDR3 loop reads CASSLEASPTSYNEQFF. The CDR3 region has the DNA TGTGCCAGCAGCTTAGAGGCTAGCCCAACCTCCTACAATGAGCAGTTCTTC. The rearrangement uses TRBV11-3 and TRBJ2-1, with D possibly TRBD2 on 5 matching bases. From germline, CDR1 is SGHNT and CDR2 YENEEA. The CDR3 is made up of 17 amino acids. Trimming stripped 0 bases from V and 0 bases from J, with 12 bases between.

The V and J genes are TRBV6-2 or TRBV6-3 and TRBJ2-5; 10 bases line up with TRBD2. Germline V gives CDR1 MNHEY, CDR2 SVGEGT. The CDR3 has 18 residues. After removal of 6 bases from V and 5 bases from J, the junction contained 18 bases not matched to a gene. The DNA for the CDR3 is TGTGCCAGCAGCTATTACGTCTCTAGCGGGAGTTTATCGGAGACCCAGTACTTC. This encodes CASSYYVSSGSLSETQYF.

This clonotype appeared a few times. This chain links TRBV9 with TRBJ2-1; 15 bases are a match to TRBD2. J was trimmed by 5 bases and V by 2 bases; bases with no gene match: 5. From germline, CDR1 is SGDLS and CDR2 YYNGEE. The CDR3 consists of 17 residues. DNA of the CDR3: TGTGCCAGCAGCGTCGGACTAGCGGGGGGGCAAAACAATGAGCAGTTCTTC. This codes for CASSVGLAGGQNNEQFF. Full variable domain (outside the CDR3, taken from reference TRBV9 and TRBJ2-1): DSGVTQTPKHLITATGQRVTLRCSPRSGDLSVYWYQQSLDQGLQFLIQYYNGEERAKGNILERFSAQQFPDLHSELNLSSLELGDSALYFCASSVGLAGGQNNEQFFGPGTRLTVL.

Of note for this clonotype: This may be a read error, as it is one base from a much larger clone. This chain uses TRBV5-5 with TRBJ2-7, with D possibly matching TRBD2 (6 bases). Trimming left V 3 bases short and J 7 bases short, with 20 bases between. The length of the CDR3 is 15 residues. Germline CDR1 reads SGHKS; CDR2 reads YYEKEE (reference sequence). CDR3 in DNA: TGTGCCAGCAGCTCGAGGGACTTTAACTACAATGAGCAGTACTTC. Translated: CASSSRDFNYNEQYF.

CDR3 amino acids: CASSQDVLAGGLEQYF. The CDR3 coding sequence is TGTGCCAGCAGCCAAGATGTCCTAGCGGGGGGGCTCGAGCAGTACTTC. The chain has TRBV3-1 and TRBJ2-7; 12 bases fit TRBD2. V trimming: 0 bases; J trimming: 6 bases; junction bases outside the gene matches: 6. Germline CDR1 is LGHDT and CDR2 is YNNKEL (reference sequence). This CDR3 is 16 amino acids long.

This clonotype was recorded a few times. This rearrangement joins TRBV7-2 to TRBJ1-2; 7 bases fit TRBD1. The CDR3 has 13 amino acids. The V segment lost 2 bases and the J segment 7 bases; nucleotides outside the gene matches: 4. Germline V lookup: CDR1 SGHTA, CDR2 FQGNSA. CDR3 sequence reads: CASSLNRGPGYTF. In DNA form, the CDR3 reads TGTGCCAGCAGCTTAAACAGGGGACCTGGCTACACCTTC.

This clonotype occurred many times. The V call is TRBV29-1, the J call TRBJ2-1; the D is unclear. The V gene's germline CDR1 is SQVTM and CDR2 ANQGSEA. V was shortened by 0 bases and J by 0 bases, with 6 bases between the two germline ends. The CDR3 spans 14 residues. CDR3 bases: TGCAGCGTTGAAGATATGAGCTCCTACAATGAGCAGTTCTTC. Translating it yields CSVEDMSSYNEQFF.